This entry describes one T cell receptor (beta chain). Its target is unknown. In the PCR, 60 Vbeta and 13 Jbeta primers were used. The protocol was immunoSEQ multiplex PCR, while the TCRdb copy is restricted to in-frame clones and leaves out a portion. The sample gives about 130,000 clones, around four fifths of which show up once; over 4.5% is in the top ten. This sample is part of a study of cytomegalovirus exposure and HLA in healthy donors. V lost 5 bases, J lost 5 bases, and 10 bases stayed unmatched. CDR3 length: 15 amino acids. CDR1 is ENHRY and CDR2 is SYGVKD in the germline V gene. Though probably carrying unrecorded immune exposures, donors were nominally healthy at sampling. Whole-study results and caveats: Whilst most TCR sequences proved rare, a subset of public TCRs occurred across many donors.

The sample was PBMCs. V usage is TRBV10-3 and J usage is TRBJ2-3; 7 nucleotides agree with TRBD1. The clonotype originates from a woman aged 40 to 50 in good health and CMV-seropositive. This chain's CDR3 is CAISNRQGTLDTQYF. The CDR3 DNA sequence: TGTGCCATCAGTAACAGACAGGGAACGTTAGATACGCAGTATTTT.